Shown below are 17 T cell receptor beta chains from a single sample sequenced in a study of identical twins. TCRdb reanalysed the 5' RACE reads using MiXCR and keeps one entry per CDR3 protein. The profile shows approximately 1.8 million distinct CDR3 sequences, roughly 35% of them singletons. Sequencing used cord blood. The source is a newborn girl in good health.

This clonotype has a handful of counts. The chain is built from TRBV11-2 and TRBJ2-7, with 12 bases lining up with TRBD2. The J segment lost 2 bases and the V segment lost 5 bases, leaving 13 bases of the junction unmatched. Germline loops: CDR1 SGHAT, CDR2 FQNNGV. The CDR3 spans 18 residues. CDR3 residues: CASSLTPTSGRFPYEQYF. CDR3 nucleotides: TGTGCCAGCAGCCTAACACCCACTAGCGGGAGGTTCCCCTACGAGCAGTACTTC.

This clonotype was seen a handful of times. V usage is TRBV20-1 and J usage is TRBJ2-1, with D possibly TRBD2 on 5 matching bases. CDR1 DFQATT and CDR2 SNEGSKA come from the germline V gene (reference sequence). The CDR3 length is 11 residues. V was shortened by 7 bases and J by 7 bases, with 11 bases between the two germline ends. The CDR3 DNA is TGCAGTGTCCTGCCGGGGAATGAGCAGTTCTTC. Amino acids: CSVLPGNEQFF.

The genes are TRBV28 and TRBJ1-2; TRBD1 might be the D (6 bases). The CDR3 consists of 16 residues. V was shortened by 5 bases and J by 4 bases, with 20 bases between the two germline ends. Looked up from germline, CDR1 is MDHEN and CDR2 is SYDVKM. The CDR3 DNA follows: TGTGCCAGCAGTCCATTTCAAAACAGGGACTCCTATGGCTACACCTTC. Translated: CASSPFQNRDSYGYTF.

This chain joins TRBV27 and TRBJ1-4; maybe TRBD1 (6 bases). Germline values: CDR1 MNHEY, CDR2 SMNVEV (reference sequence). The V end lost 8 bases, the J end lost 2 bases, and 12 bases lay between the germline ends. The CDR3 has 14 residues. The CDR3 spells CASGSQGTNEKLFF. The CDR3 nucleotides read TGTGCCAGCGGGTCCCAGGGGACTAATGAAAAACTGTTTTTT.

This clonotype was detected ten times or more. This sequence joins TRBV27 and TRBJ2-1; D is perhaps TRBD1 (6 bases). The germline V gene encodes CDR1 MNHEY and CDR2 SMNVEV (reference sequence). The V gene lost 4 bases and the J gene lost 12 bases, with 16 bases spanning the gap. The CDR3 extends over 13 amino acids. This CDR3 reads CASSSNRVKGQFF. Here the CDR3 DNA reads TGTGCCAGCAGTTCCAACAGGGTGAAAGGGCAGTTCTTC.

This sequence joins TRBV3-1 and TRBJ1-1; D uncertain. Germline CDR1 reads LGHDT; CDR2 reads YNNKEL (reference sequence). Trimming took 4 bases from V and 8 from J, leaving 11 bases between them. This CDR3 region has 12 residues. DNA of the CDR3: TGTGCCAGCAGCCCTCGAGAGAACGAAGCTTTCTTT. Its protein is CASSPRENEAFF. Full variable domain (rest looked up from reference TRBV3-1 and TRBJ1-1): DTAVSQTPKYLVTQMGNDKSIKCEQNLGHDTMYWYKQDSKKFLKIMFSYNNKELIINETVPNRFSPKSPDKAHLNLHINSLELGDSAVYFCASSPRENEAFFGQGTRLTVV.

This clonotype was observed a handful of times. This chain's CDR3 is CASSGTGTSGGETQYF. The CDR3 nucleotides read TGCGCCAGCAGCGGAACCGGGACTAGCGGGGGAGAGACCCAGTACTTC. The gene calls are TRBV5-1 and TRBJ2-5; 14 bases fit TRBD2. The trim removed 4 bases at V and 4 bases at J, leaving 6 bases unmatched. This CDR3 contains 16 residues. The V gene's germline CDR1 is SGHRS and CDR2 YFSETQ.

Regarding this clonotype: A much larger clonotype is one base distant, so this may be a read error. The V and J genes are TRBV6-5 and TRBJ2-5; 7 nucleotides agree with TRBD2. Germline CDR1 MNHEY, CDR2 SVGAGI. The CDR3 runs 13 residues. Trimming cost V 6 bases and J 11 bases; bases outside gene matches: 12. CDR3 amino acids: CASRGSGLNEQYF. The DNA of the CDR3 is TGTGCCAGCAGAGGTAGCGGGCTCAATGAGCAGTACTTC.

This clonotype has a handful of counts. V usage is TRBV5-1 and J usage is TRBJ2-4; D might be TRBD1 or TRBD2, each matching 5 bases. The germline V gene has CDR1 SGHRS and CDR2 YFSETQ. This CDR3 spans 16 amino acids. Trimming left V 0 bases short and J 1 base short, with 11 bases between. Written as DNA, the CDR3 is TGCGCCAGCAGCTTGGTTTCTGGGGACGCCAAAAACATTCAGTACTTC. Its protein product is CASSLVSGDAKNIQYF. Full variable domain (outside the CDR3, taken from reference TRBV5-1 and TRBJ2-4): KAGVTQTPRYLIKTRGQQVTLSCSPISGHRSVSWYQQTPGQGLQFLFEYFSETQRNKGNFPGRFSGRQFSNSRSEMNVSTLELGDSALYLCASSLVSGDAKNIQYFGAGTRLSVL.

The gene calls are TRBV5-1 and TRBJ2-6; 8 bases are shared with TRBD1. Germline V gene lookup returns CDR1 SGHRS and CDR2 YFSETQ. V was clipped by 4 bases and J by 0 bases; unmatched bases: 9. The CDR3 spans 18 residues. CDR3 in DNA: TGCGCCAGCAGCCTGGGCGGACAGGGCCCCTCTGGGGCCAACGTCCTGACTTTC. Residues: CASSLGGQGPSGANVLTF.

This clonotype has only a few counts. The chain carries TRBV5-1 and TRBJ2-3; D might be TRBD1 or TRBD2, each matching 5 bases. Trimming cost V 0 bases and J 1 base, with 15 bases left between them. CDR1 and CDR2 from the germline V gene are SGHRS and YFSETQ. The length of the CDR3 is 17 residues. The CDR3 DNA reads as TGCGCCAGCAGCTTGGACGGGACCGATAAGGGCACAGATACGCAGTATTTT. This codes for CASSLDGTDKGTDTQYF.

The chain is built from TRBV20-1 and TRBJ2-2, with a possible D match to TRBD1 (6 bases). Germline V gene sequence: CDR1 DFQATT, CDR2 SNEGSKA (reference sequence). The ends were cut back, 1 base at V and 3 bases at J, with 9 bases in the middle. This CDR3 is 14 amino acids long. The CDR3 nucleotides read TGCAGTGCTAGAGCAGGGGCGCACACCGGGGAGCTGTTTTTT. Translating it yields CSARAGAHTGELFF.

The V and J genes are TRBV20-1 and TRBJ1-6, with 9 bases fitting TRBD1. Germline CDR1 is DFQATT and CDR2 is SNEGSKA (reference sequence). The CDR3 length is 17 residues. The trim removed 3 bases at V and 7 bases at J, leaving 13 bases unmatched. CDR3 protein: CSASSRRTGVFNSPLHF. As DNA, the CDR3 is TGCAGTGCTAGTTCTCGGAGGACAGGGGTGTTCAATTCACCCCTCCACTTT.

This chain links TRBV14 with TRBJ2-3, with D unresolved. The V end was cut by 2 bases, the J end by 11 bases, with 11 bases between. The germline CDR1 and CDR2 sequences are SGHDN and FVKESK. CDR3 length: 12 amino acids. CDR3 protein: CASSQPGWEQYF. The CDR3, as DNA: TGTGCCAGCAGCCAACCCGGATGGGAGCAGTATTTT.

The CDR3 bases are TGTGCCAGCAGCGTCGGGTGGGATTACAATGAGCAGTACTTC. Its translation is CASSVGWDYNEQYF. The genes are TRBV7-2 and TRBJ2-7; D call uncertain. The CDR3 spans 14 residues. The ends were cut back, 5 bases at V and 7 bases at J, with 18 bases in the middle. Germline V gene data show CDR1 as SGHTA and CDR2 as FQGNSA.

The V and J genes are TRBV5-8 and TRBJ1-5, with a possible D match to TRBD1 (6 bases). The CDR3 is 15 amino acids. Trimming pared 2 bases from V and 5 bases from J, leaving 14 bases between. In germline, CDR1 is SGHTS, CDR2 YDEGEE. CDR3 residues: CASSFPRTAYQPQHF. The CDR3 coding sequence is TGTGCCAGCAGCTTCCCTAGGACAGCCTATCAGCCCCAGCATTTT.

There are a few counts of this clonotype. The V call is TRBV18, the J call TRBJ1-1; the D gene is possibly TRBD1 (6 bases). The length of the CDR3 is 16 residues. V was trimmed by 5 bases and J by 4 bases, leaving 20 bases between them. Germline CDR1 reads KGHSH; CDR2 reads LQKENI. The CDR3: CASSYNRVLPVTEAFF. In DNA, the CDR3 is TGTGCCAGCTCATACAACAGGGTCCTCCCTGTCACTGAAGCTTTCTTT.